A single sample gave rise to the 26 T cell receptor beta chains below, sequenced in a study of T cell responses to AZD1222 COVID-19 vaccine. The assay was immunoSEQ multiplex PCR, and TCRdb's table has in-frame clones only and misses some. The repertoire holds 95,000 to 150,000 clones, around 90% seen once, with roughly 4.2% in the top ten. The specimen comprised peripheral blood, sampled 28 days after the second dose of the MenACWY control vaccine. These receptors came from an adult who received the MenACWY meningococcal vaccine as a control.

This chain joins TRBV7-8 and TRBJ1-6, with D possibly TRBD1 on 5 matching bases. Trimming took off 1 base at V and 8 bases at J, with 21 bases between the two ends. CDR1 and CDR2 (germline): SGHVS, FQNEAQ. This CDR3 region has 18 residues. CDR3 DNA sequence: TGTGCCAGCAGCTTAGTGGGGGGAAGGGAGGGATACTATTCACCCCTCCACTTT. This gives the protein CASSLVGGREGYYSPLHF.

This clone has only one observation. The CDR3 loop is CASSLGLGEKLFF. In DNA form, the CDR3 reads TGTGCCAGCAGTTTAGGGTTAGGGGAAAAACTGTTTTTT. The chain joins TRBV12-3 or TRBV12-4 to TRBJ1-4; no clear D. V was clipped by 1 base and J by 8 bases, with 8 bases between them. The CDR3 covers 13 residues.

The chain joins TRBV2 to TRBJ2-2, with 8 bases lining up with TRBD1. With 2 bases clipped from V and 4 bases from J, the junction kept 3 bases outside the gene matches. This CDR3 region has 15 residues. Germline values: CDR1 SNHLY, CDR2 FYNNEI. CDR3 residues: CASSENRGFTGELFF. CDR3 DNA: TGTGCCAGCAGTGAAAACAGGGGGTTCACCGGGGAGCTGTTTTTT.

V gene TRBV28 combines with J gene TRBJ1-3, with a tentative D call TRBD1 (5 bases). The CDR3 totals 14 residues. V was pared by 6 bases and J by 4 bases, with 13 bases between. Germline lookup yields CDR1 MDHEN and CDR2 SYDVKM. The CDR3 here is CASRGRGVGNTIYF. For the CDR3, the DNA is TGTGCCAGCAGGGGAAGAGGGGTCGGAAACACCATATATTTT. The full variable domain, its missing parts supplied by reference TRBV28 and TRBJ1-3, is DVKVTQSSRYLVKRTGEKVFLECVQDMDHENMFWYRQDPGLGLRLIYFSYDVKMKEKGDIPEGYSVSREKKERFSLILESASTNQTSMYLCASRGRGVGNTIYFGEGSWLTVV.

The gene calls are TRBV11-2 and TRBJ1-2; TRBD1 matches 9 bases. Losses at the gene ends were 3 bases for V and 7 bases for J; bases not matched to a gene: 3. CDR3 length equals 13 residues. Per the germline V gene, CDR1 is SGHAT and CDR2 is FQNNGV. The CDR3 coding sequence is TGTGCCAGCAGCTTGAACAGGGGGCCTGGCTACACCTTC. The encoded protein is CASSLNRGPGYTF.

This clone was recorded only once. This chain links TRBV5-1 with TRBJ2-2; D remains unclear. CDR1 is SGHRS, CDR2 YFSETQ, per germline. CDR3 length: 14 residues. The germline V and J ends were trimmed by 4 bases and 7 bases, with 14 bases remaining between them. The chain's CDR3 is CASSPSISIGELFF. DNA for the CDR3: TGCGCCAGCAGCCCCTCCATAAGTATCGGGGAGCTGTTTTTT.

The chain couples TRBV4-3 to TRBJ1-4; D is perhaps TRBD1 (6 bases). V was trimmed by 1 base and J by 8 bases, leaving 14 bases between them. The germline CDR1 and CDR2 sequences are LGHNA and YSLEER. The length of the CDR3 is 15 residues. DNA of the CDR3: TGCGCCAGCAGCCAAGGCGCGGGGGCCGGGGAAAAACTGTTTTTT. Residues: CASSQGAGAGEKLFF.

This rearrangement joins TRBV11-2 to TRBJ2-1; possibly TRBD2 for D (5 bases). The V and J ends lost 5 bases and 3 bases respectively, with 11 bases between them. This CDR3 region has 14 residues. Germline CDR1 SGHAT, CDR2 FQNNGV. In DNA form, the CDR3 reads TGTGCCAGCAGCACCTCTAGCCTCTACAATGAGCAGTTCTTC. Protein: CASSTSSLYNEQFF.

V usage is TRBV6-2 or TRBV6-3 and J usage is TRBJ2-7; 10 bases align to TRBD1. The CDR3 has 14 residues. Trimming at V came to 4 bases and at J to 5 bases, leaving 5 bases not matched to a gene. In germline, CDR1 is MNHEY, CDR2 SVGEGT. This CDR3 reads CASSSVDRGHEQYV. CDR3 nucleotide sequence: TGTGCCAGCAGTTCGGTAGACAGGGGGCACGAGCAGTACGTC.

The chain recombines TRBV7-9 with TRBJ2-7, with no clear D. The germline CDR1 and CDR2 sequences are SEHNR and FQNEAQ (reference sequence). The CDR3 length is 15 residues. Trimming pared 5 bases from V and 2 bases from J, leaving 16 bases between. The CDR3 nucleotides are TGTGCCAGCAGCGAACCCTCCAGCGCCACCTACGAGCAGTACGTC. Translating gives CASSEPSSATYEQYV.

This rearrangement joins TRBV28 to TRBJ1-1; TRBD1 matches 10 bases. Per germline, CDR1 MDHEN and CDR2 SYDVKM. CDR3 length: 15 amino acids. V lost 6 bases, J lost 0 bases, and 4 bases stayed unmatched. CDR3 amino acids: CASSDRGLLNTEAFF. For the CDR3, the DNA is TGTGCCAGCAGCGACAGGGGGCTCTTGAACACTGAAGCTTTCTTT.

For this clone: Possible read error: a much larger clone is one base away. This CDR3 is also generated by other DNA sequences in the sample. The rearrangement uses TRBV19 and TRBJ1-6; perhaps TRBD1 as D (5 bases). CDR1 and CDR2 (germline): LNHDA, SQIVND (reference sequence). With 5 bases removed from V and 9 bases from J, the gap between germline ends came to 17 bases. This CDR3 is 15 amino acids long. CDR3 region: CASSLSGTAPSPLHF. DNA of the CDR3: TGTGCCAGTAGTCTGTCCGGGACCGCACCTTCACCCCTCCACTTT.

The rearrangement uses TRBV3-1 (or the pseudogene TRBV3-2) and TRBJ2-1; D is perhaps TRBD1 (5 bases). There are 15 residues in the CDR3. The V and J ends lost 1 base and 8 bases respectively, with 15 bases between them. Germline CDR1 is LGHDT and CDR2 is YNNKEL (reference sequence). The CDR3 DNA reads TGTGCCAGCAGCCAAGGGCTAGGACAAGCGTATGAGCAGTTCTTC. Protein product: CASSQGLGQAYEQFF.

CDR3 DNA sequence: TGTGCCAGCATCGATAGAGGGGGAAACACCATATATTTT. Encoded protein: CASIDRGGNTIYF. V gene TRBV7-9 combines with J gene TRBJ1-3; D gene uncertain. The CDR3 contains 13 residues. The germline CDR1 and CDR2 sequences are SEHNR and FQNEAQ (reference sequence). With 7 bases removed from V and 4 bases from J, the gap between germline ends came to 11 bases. The full variable domain, completed using reference TRBV7-9 and TRBJ1-3, is DTGVSQNPRHKITKRGQNVTFRCDPISEHNRLYWYRQTLGQGPEFLTYFQNEAQLEKSRLLSDRFSAERPKGSFSTLEIQRTEQGDSAMYLCASIDRGGNTIYFGEGSWLTVV.

The chain couples TRBV9 to TRBJ2-2; TRBD1 matches 9 bases. V trimming: 2 bases; J trimming: 4 bases; junction bases outside the gene matches: 3. CDR1 and CDR2 (germline): SGDLS, YYNGEE. The CDR3 runs to 15 residues. The CDR3 here is CASSVAGQGTGELFF. The CDR3, as DNA: TGTGCCAGCAGCGTCGCGGGACAGGGCACCGGGGAGCTGTTTTTT.

The CDR3 coding sequence is TGTGCCAGCAGCTCCGGGACAGGTCTTGAAAAACTGTTTTTT. As protein: CASSSGTGLEKLFF. This chain links TRBV5-6 with TRBJ1-4; 8 bases map to TRBD1. V gave up 3 bases and J gave up 7 bases; unmatched junction bases: 5. This CDR3 is 14 amino acids long. The germline gives CDR1 SGHDT, CDR2 YYEEEE.

This chain connects TRBV4-1 to TRBJ1-3, with 8 nucleotides matching TRBD1. The CDR3 extends over 14 amino acids. The germline V gene encodes CDR1 MGHRA and CDR2 YSYEKL. The V and J ends lost 3 bases and 4 bases, in that order; junction bases with no gene match: 2. CDR3 bases: TGCGCCAGCAGCCACGGGACAGGAGGAAACACCATATATTTT. Protein product: CASSHGTGGNTIYF.

This clone was observed once. The chain has TRBV18 and TRBJ1-5; D is perhaps TRBD1 (6 bases). Trimming took off 5 bases at V and 4 bases at J, with 6 bases between the two ends. This CDR3 spans 12 amino acids. Germline values: CDR1 KGHSH, CDR2 LQKENI. CDR3 DNA: TGTGCCAGCTCAACAGGGAATCAGCCCCAGCATTTT. Translation gives CASSTGNQPQHF.

The chain couples TRBV15 to TRBJ2-1; TRBD1 or TRBD2 may be the D gene (6 bases each). Germline CDR1 reads LNHNV; CDR2 reads YYDKDF (reference sequence). The CDR3 covers 14 residues. The V gene lost 0 bases and the J gene lost 12 bases, with 15 bases spanning the gap. As DNA, the CDR3 is TGTGCCACCAGCAGAGATAAGGGGGACTGGGCGCAGTTCTTC. This codes for CATSRDKGDWAQFF.

The chain employs TRBV2 and TRBJ2-5; D might be TRBD2 (6 bases). CDR3 length: 13 amino acids. Trimming left V 8 bases short and J 7 bases short, with 17 bases between. The V gene's germline CDR1 is SNHLY and CDR2 FYNNEI. CDR3 DNA sequence: TGTGCCAGCCTTTGGGGCGGGGCACGGACCCAGTACTTC. Protein: CASLWGGARTQYF.

This clone was seen once. The CDR3 DNA reads as TGCGCCAGCAGCTTAGGAGCAAACACCGGGGAGCTGTTTTTT. It translates to CASSLGANTGELFF. This sequence joins TRBV5-1 and TRBJ2-2; D gene uncertain. Looked up from germline, CDR1 is SGHRS and CDR2 is YFSETQ. This CDR3 has 14 residues. Trimming pared 2 bases from V and 2 bases from J, leaving 7 bases between.

The chain carries TRBV7-2 and TRBJ2-7; the match to TRBD2 covers 7 bases. CDR3 size: 14 residues. V lost 4 bases to trimming and J lost 6 bases; unmatched junction nucleotides: 9. The germline gives CDR1 SGHTA, CDR2 FQGNSA. Here the CDR3 reads CASSSPPSSGEQYF. The CDR3 DNA reads as TGTGCCAGCAGCTCCCCCCCCTCTAGCGGCGAGCAGTACTTC.

This clone was counted a single time. The CDR3 loop is CASSQVWSWGGTLAPPTDTQYF. The CDR3 bases are TGCGCCAGCAGCCAAGTTTGGAGTTGGGGGGGAACTCTAGCACCTCCCACAGATACGCAGTATTTT. V usage is TRBV4-3 and J usage is TRBJ2-3; the match to TRBD2 covers 7 bases. The CDR3 is 22 amino acids. V lost 1 base, J lost 2 bases, and 24 bases stayed unmatched. Germline V gives CDR1 LGHNA, CDR2 YSLEER.

The chain employs TRBV28 and TRBJ1-6; 8 bases fit TRBD1. This CDR3 comprises 14 residues. The V gene's germline CDR1 is MDHEN and CDR2 SYDVKM. After removal of 6 bases from V and 8 bases from J, the junction contained 6 bases not matched to a gene. The CDR3 is CASSRGTGHSPLHF. The CDR3 bases are TGTGCCAGCAGCCGAGGGACAGGTCATTCACCCCTCCACTTT. The entire variable domain, with the rest obtained from reference TRBV28 and TRBJ1-6, is as follows: DVKVTQSSRYLVKRTGEKVFLECVQDMDHENMFWYRQDPGLGLRLIYFSYDVKMKEKGDIPEGYSVSREKKERFSLILESASTNQTSMYLCASSRGTGHSPLHFGNGTRLTVT.

The chain joins TRBV9 to TRBJ2-2; D call uncertain. CDR1 is SGDLS and CDR2 is YYNGEE in the germline V gene. The CDR3 is made up of 14 amino acids. With 0 bases removed from V and 3 bases from J, the gap between germline ends came to 6 bases. In nucleotides, the CDR3 is TGTGCCAGCAGCGTAGGGTTCGACACCGGGGAGCTGTTTTTT. It is translated as CASSVGFDTGELFF. Drawing the rest from reference TRBV9 and TRBJ2-2, the complete variable domain is DSGVTQTPKHLITATGQRVTLRCSPRSGDLSVYWYQQSLDQGLQFLIQYYNGEERAKGNILERFSAQQFPDLHSELNLSSLELGDSALYFCASSVGFDTGELFFGEGSRLTVL.

This chain joins TRBV20-1 and TRBJ2-7, with TRBD1 identical over 7 bases. Germline V lookup: CDR1 DFQATT, CDR2 SNEGSKA (reference sequence). J was trimmed by 4 bases and V by 3 bases; bases with no gene match: 6. CDR3 length: 13 amino acids. The CDR3 nucleotides are TGCAGTGCTAGTGGGACAGTTCGGTACGAGCAGTACGTC. This codes for CSASGTVRYEQYV.